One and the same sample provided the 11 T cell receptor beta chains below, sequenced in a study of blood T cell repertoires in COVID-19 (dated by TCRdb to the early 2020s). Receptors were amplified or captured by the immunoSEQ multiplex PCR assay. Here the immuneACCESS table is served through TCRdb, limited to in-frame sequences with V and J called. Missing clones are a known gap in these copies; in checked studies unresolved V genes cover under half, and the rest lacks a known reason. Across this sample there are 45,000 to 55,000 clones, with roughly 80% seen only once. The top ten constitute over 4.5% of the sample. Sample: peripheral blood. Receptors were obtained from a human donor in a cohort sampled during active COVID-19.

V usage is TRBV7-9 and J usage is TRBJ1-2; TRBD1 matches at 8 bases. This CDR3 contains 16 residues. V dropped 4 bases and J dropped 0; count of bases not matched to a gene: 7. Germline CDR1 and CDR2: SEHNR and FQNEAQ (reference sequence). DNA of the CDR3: TGTGCCAGCAGCTCACGGACAGGGAGTTCTAACTATGGCTACACCTTC. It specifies CASSSRTGSSNYGYTF.

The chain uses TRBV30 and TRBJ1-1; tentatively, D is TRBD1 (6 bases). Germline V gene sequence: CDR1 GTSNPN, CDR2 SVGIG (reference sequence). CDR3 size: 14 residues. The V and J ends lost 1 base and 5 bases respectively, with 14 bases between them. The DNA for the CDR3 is TGTGCCTGGAGTGCGGGCAGGGGTTGGACTGAAGCTTTCTTT. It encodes CAWSAGRGWTEAFF.

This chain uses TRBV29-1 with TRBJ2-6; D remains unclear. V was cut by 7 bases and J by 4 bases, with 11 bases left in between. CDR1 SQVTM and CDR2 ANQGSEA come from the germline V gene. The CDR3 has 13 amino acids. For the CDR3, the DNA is TGCAGCGCCCGGGTCACCGGGGCCAACGTCCTGACTTTC. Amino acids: CSARVTGANVLTF. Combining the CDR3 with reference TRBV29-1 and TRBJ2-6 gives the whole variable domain SAVISQKPSRDICQRGTSLTIQCQVDSQVTMMFWYRQQPGQSLTLIATANQGSEATYESGFVIDKFPISRPNLTFSTLTVSNMSPEDSSIYLCSARVTGANVLTFGAGSRLTVL.

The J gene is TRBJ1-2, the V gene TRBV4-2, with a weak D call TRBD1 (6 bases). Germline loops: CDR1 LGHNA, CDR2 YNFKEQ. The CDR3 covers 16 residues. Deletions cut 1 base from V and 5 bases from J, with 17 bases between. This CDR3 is CASSQGGQFFAYGYTF. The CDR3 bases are TGTGCCAGCAGCCAAGGAGGACAGTTCTTCGCATATGGCTACACCTTC.

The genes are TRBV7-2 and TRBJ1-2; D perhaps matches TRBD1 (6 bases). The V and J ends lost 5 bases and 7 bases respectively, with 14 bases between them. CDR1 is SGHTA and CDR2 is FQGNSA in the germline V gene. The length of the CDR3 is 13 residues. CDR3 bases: TGTGCCAGCAGCGGGAGAGACAGGTCTGGCTACACCTTC. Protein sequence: CASSGRDRSGYTF.

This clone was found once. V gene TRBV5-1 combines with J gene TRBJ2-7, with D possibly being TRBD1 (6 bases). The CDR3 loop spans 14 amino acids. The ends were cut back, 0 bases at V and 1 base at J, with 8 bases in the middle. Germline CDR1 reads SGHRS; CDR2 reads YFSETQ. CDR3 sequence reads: CASSLVTGSYEQYF. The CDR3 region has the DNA TGCGCCAGCAGCTTGGTCACAGGGTCCTACGAGCAGTACTTC.

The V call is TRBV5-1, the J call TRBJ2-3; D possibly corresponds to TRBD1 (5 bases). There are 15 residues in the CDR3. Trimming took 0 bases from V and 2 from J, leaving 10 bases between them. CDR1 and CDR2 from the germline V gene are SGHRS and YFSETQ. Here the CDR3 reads CASSLDRPSTDTQYF. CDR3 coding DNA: TGCGCCAGCAGCTTGGACAGGCCTTCCACAGATACGCAGTATTTT. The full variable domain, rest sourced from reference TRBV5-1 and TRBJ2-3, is KAGVTQTPRYLIKTRGQQVTLSCSPISGHRSVSWYQQTPGQGLQFLFEYFSETQRNKGNFPGRFSGRQFSNSRSEMNVSTLELGDSALYLCASSLDRPSTDTQYFGPGTRLTVL.

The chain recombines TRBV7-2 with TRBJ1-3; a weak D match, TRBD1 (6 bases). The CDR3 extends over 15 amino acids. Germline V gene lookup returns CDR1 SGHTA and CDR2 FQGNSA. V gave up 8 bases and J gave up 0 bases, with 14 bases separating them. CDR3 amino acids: CASRLGQNSGNTIYF. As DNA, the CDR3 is TGTGCCAGCCGCCTAGGACAGAACTCTGGAAACACCATATATTTT.

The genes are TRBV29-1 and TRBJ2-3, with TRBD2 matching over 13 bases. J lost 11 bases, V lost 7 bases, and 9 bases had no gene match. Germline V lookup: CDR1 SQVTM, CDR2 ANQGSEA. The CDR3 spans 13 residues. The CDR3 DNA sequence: TGCAGCGCAACTAGCGGGGGGGCTAATGTGCAGTATTTT. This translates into CSATSGGANVQYF.

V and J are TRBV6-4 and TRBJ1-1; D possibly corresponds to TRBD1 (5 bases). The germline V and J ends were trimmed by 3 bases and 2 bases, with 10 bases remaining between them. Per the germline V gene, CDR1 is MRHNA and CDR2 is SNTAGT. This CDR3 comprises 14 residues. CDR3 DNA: TGTGCCAGCAGTGAAAGGGGAGGAAACACTGAAGCTTTCTTT. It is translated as CASSERGGNTEAFF.

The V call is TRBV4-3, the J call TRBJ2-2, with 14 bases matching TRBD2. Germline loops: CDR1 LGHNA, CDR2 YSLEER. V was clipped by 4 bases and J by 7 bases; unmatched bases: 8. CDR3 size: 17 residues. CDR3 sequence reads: CASSPEGTSGGGGELFF. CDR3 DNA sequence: TGCGCCAGCAGCCCAGAGGGGACTAGCGGGGGTGGCGGGGAGCTGTTTTTT.